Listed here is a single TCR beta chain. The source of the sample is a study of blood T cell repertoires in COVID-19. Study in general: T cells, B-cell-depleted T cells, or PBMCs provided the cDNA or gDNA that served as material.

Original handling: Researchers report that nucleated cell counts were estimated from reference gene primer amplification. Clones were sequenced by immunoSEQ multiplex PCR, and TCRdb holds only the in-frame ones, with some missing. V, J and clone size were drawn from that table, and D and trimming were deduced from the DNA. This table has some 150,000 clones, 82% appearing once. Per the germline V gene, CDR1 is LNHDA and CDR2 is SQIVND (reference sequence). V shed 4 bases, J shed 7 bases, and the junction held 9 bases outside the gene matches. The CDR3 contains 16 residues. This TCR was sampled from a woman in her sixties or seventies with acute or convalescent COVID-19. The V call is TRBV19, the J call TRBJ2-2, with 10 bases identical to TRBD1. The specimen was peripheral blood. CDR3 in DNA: TGTGCCAGTAGTAGGCCGGGACAGGGGTTCGGCGGGGAGCTGTTTTTT. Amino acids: CASSRPGQGFGGELFF.